The 32 T cell receptor beta chains listed next were all sequenced from one sample in a study of OX40 agonist ivuxolimab in advanced cancers. The data were produced by immunoSEQ multiplex PCR, yet TCRdb's version contains in-frame clones alone and is incomplete. The data show 45,000 to 55,000 clones, about 76% seen once. The source material was CD4+ or CD8+ T cells sorted from blood, sampled in a trial of the OX40 agonist ivuxolimab. The source of these receptors is an adult with an advanced solid tumor such as melanoma, head and neck, liver or kidney cancer.

This chain connects TRBV4-1 to TRBJ1-3; tentatively, D is TRBD1 (5 bases). This CDR3 has 15 residues. Germline CDR1 is MGHRA and CDR2 is YSYEKL. V gave up 4 bases and J gave up 0 bases, with 10 bases separating them. The CDR3, as DNA: TGCGCCAGCAGCCCGGGACTCTACTCTGGAAACACCATATATTTT. It yields the protein CASSPGLYSGNTIYF.

The chain employs TRBV5-6 and TRBJ2-3; D uncertain. Trimming removed 0 bases at V and 4 bases at J, with 3 bases between. The germline gives CDR1 SGHDT, CDR2 YYEEEE. The CDR3 length is 12 residues. Here the CDR3 DNA reads TGTGCCAGCAGCTTGGGGGCAGATACGCAGTATTTT. Translation gives CASSLGADTQYF.

The rearrangement links TRBV5-5 to TRBJ1-1, with 8 bases aligning to TRBD1. Germline assignment: CDR1 SGHKS and CDR2 YYEKEE (reference sequence). This CDR3 comprises 14 residues. J was trimmed by 2 bases and V by 3 bases; bases with no gene match: 3. The CDR3 sequence is CASSWGTGNTEAFF. The CDR3 coding sequence is TGTGCCAGCAGCTGGGGGACAGGCAACACTGAAGCTTTCTTT. Combining the CDR3 with reference TRBV5-5 and TRBJ1-1 gives the whole variable domain DAGVTQSPTHLIKTRGQQVTLRCSPISGHKSVSWYQQVLGQGPQFIFQYYEKEERGRGNFPDRFSARQFPNYSSELNVNALLLGDSALYLCASSWGTGNTEAFFGQGTRLTVV.

The V gene is TRBV20-1, the J gene TRBJ1-6; weak D call: TRBD1 (5 bases). The CDR3 sequence is 11 residues long. Trimming took 5 bases from V and 11 from J, leaving 10 bases between them. Germline V gene data show CDR1 as DFQATT and CDR2 as SNEGSKA (reference sequence). The CDR3 DNA is TGCAGTGCTCCTCAGGGTACACCCCTCCACTTT. This encodes CSAPQGTPLHF.

The chain combines TRBV7-9 with TRBJ1-1, with 10 nucleotides matching TRBD1. The ends lost 4 bases at V and 4 bases at J; junction bases unmatched: 3. CDR3 length equals 14 residues. CDR1 is SEHNR, CDR2 FQNEAQ, per germline (reference sequence). The CDR3 DNA reads TGTGCCAGCAGCTCCTGGACAGGGGGCACTGAAGCTTTCTTT. Protein product: CASSSWTGGTEAFF.

In its sample, this clone was seen a few times. V and J are TRBV5-6 and TRBJ1-3, with 11 bases fitting TRBD1. The V gene end was trimmed by 1 base and the J gene end by 4 bases; junction bases not matched to a gene: 7. Per germline, CDR1 SGHDT and CDR2 YYEEEE. This CDR3 is built from 17 residues. CDR3 in amino acids: CASSLPRTGGSGNTIYF. Written as DNA, the CDR3 is TGTGCCAGCAGCTTGCCAAGGACAGGGGGCTCGGGAAACACCATATATTTT.

The chain is built from TRBV11-2 and TRBJ2-7; TRBD2 is a possible D gene (6 bases). Germline CDR1 and CDR2: SGHAT and FQNNGV. V was pared by 5 bases and J by 3 bases, with 11 bases between. The CDR3 is made up of 13 amino acids. DNA for the CDR3: TGTGCCAGCAGCCAAGGACTAAACTACGAGCAGTACGTC. Translating it yields CASSQGLNYEQYV.

The chain employs TRBV28 and TRBJ2-2; no firm D call. Between the trimmed V and J ends, which lost 5 bases and 5 bases, there was a span of 9 bases. Germline CDR1 and CDR2: MDHEN and SYDVKM. CDR3 length: 13 residues. CDR3 loop: CASSPRQTGELFF. The CDR3 DNA reads TGTGCCAGCAGTCCCCGACAAACCGGGGAGCTGTTTTTT.

The V gene is TRBV9, the J gene TRBJ2-5, with 9 bases aligning to TRBD1. CDR3 length: 18 amino acids. Germline V gene lookup returns CDR1 SGDLS and CDR2 YYNGEE. Trimming cost V 2 bases and J 5 bases; bases outside gene matches: 16. The CDR3 reads CASSVLVGPGQGRETQYF. Written as DNA, the CDR3 is TGTGCCAGCAGCGTGCTAGTCGGCCCGGGACAGGGTAGGGAGACCCAGTACTTC.

The chain is built from TRBV5-6 and TRBJ2-1; D may be TRBD1 (7 bases). V was trimmed by 5 bases and J by 4 bases, leaving 13 bases between them. The germline CDR1 and CDR2 sequences are SGHDT and YYEEEE. CDR3 length: 14 residues. CDR3 DNA: TGTGCCAGCAGGACCCAGGGGGGTTACAATGAGCAGTTCTTC. This codes for CASRTQGGYNEQFF.

The J gene is TRBJ2-3, the V gene TRBV10-3, with D unclear. Trimming removed 4 bases from V and 1 base from J, with 9 bases in between. The CDR3 loop spans 14 amino acids. Germline CDR1 and CDR2: ENHRY and SYGVKD. The CDR3 region is CAISAPEGTDTQYF. The CDR3 nucleotides are TGTGCCATCAGTGCCCCAGAGGGCACAGATACGCAGTATTTT.

Here the CDR3 DNA reads TGTGCCAGCACAAGAGGCGGGGGTAGCACAGATACGCAGTATTTT. It specifies CASTRGGGSTDTQYF. The rearrangement uses TRBV6-5 and TRBJ2-3; 7 bases align to TRBD2. The J segment lost 0 bases and the V segment lost 7 bases, leaving 7 bases of the junction unmatched. Germline CDR1 MNHEY, CDR2 SVGAGI. This CDR3 spans 15 amino acids.

This clone showed up just once. The V and J genes are TRBV6-5 and TRBJ1-2; D is ambiguous. The germline V gene encodes CDR1 MNHEY and CDR2 SVGAGI. CDR3 length equals 12 residues. V dropped 3 bases and J dropped 8 bases, with 10 bases sitting between them. This chain's CDR3 is CASSYNGIGYTF. The CDR3 coding sequence is TGTGCCAGCAGTTATAATGGGATCGGCTACACCTTC.

The chain employs TRBV7-9 and TRBJ1-5; D unclear. CDR1 SEHNR and CDR2 FQNEAQ come from the germline V gene (reference sequence). This CDR3 comprises 14 residues. Trimming left V 3 bases short and J 0 bases short, with 6 bases between. CDR3 sequence (DNA): TGTGCCAGCAGCTTTCTCGGTAGCAATCAGCCCCAGCATTTT. The encoded protein is CASSFLGSNQPQHF. The whole variable domain, filled in from reference TRBV7-9 and TRBJ1-5, reads DTGVSQNPRHKITKRGQNVTFRCDPISEHNRLYWYRQTLGQGPEFLTYFQNEAQLEKSRLLSDRFSAERPKGSFSTLEIQRTEQGDSAMYLCASSFLGSNQPQHFGDGTRLSIL.

This clone appeared a few times. The genes are TRBV28 and TRBJ1-2; 7 bases match TRBD1. The CDR3 runs to 13 residues. V gave up 2 bases and J gave up 6 bases; unmatched junction bases: 3. In germline, CDR1 is MDHEN, CDR2 SYDVKM. The CDR3: CASSLKGADGYTF. The CDR3 nucleotides read TGTGCCAGCAGTTTAAAGGGGGCCGATGGCTACACCTTC.

The gene calls are TRBV7-9 and TRBJ1-5; D might be TRBD1 (5 bases). The CDR3 spans 15 residues. The germline V gene has CDR1 SEHNR and CDR2 FQNEAQ (reference sequence). V shed 1 base and J shed 7 bases, with 14 bases lying between them. The CDR3 is CASSLGLGAGQPQHF. The CDR3 DNA sequence: TGTGCCAGCAGCTTAGGGCTAGGGGCCGGGCAGCCCCAGCATTTT. Combining the CDR3 with reference TRBV7-9 and TRBJ1-5 gives the whole variable domain DTGVSQNPRHKITKRGQNVTFRCDPISEHNRLYWYRQTLGQGPEFLTYFQNEAQLEKSRLLSDRFSAERPKGSFSTLEIQRTEQGDSAMYLCASSLGLGAGQPQHFGDGTRLSIL.

The chain joins TRBV7-6 to TRBJ2-7, with TRBD2 matching 9 bases. V dropped 4 bases and J dropped 3; count of bases not matched to a gene: 7. Germline V gives CDR1 SGHVS, CDR2 FNYEAQ. The CDR3 extends over 15 amino acids. CDR3 region: CASSSGTSNIYEQYF. CDR3 DNA: TGTGCCAGCAGCTCCGGGACTAGCAACATCTACGAGCAGTACTTC.

The chain has TRBV7-6 and TRBJ2-1; perhaps TRBD1 as D (6 bases). The CDR3 extends over 14 amino acids. CDR1 and CDR2 (germline): SGHVS, FNYEAQ. Between the trimmed V and J ends, which lost 2 bases and 9 bases, there was a span of 14 bases. The CDR3 here is CASSLNPQGSEQFF. The CDR3 DNA reads as TGTGCCAGCAGCTTAAATCCCCAGGGGTCTGAGCAGTTCTTC.

The chain joins TRBV27 to TRBJ2-5; 12 positions agree with TRBD1. Germline values: CDR1 MNHEY, CDR2 SMNVEV (reference sequence). This CDR3 has 17 amino acids. V lost 3 bases and J lost 5; bases outside the gene matches: 10. The CDR3 protein is CASSFLSRDRGPETQYF. Here the CDR3 DNA reads TGTGCCAGCAGTTTCTTATCCCGGGACAGGGGGCCGGAGACCCAGTACTTC.

This clone was seen only a few times. This sequence joins TRBV7-9 and TRBJ2-5; D is perhaps TRBD1 (6 bases). The CDR3 runs 13 residues. With 4 bases removed from V and 2 bases from J, the gap between germline ends came to 8 bases. Germline values: CDR1 SEHNR, CDR2 FQNEAQ (reference sequence). This CDR3 reads CASSSDRQETQYF. The CDR3 nucleotides are TGTGCCAGCAGCTCAGACAGGCAAGAGACCCAGTACTTC.

This rearrangement joins TRBV19 to TRBJ1-1; 7 bases map to TRBD1. Per the germline V gene, CDR1 is LNHDA and CDR2 is SQIVND (reference sequence). V shed 7 bases, J shed 4 bases, and the junction held 9 bases outside the gene matches. The CDR3 totals 14 residues. Written as DNA, the CDR3 is TGTGCCAGTACCCTCGTAGCAGGGGGCACTGAAGCTTTCTTT. Translating gives CASTLVAGGTEAFF.

V usage is TRBV15 and J usage is TRBJ1-1; perhaps TRBD1 as D (5 bases). CDR3 size: 15 residues. Germline assignment: CDR1 LNHNV and CDR2 YYDKDF (reference sequence). V was cut by 4 bases and J by 0 bases, with 12 bases left in between. CDR3 bases: TGTGCCACCAGCACTTCGACAGCCATGAACACTGAAGCTTTCTTT. It specifies CATSTSTAMNTEAFF. Combining the CDR3 with reference TRBV15 and TRBJ1-1 gives the whole variable domain DAMVIQNPRYQVTQFGKPVTLSCSQTLNHNVMYWYQQKSSQAPKLLFHYYDKDFNNEADTPDNFQSRRPNTSFCFLDIRSPGLGDTAMYLCATSTSTAMNTEAFFGQGTRLTVV.

V usage is TRBV7-6 and J usage is TRBJ2-1; 8 nucleotides agree with TRBD2. Trimming cost V 8 bases and J 5 bases; bases outside gene matches: 5. CDR3 size: 13 residues. CDR1 and CDR2 (germline): SGHVS, FNYEAQ. The chain's CDR3 is CASGAAGDNEQFF. Here the CDR3 DNA reads TGTGCCAGCGGGGCAGCGGGGGACAATGAGCAGTTCTTC.

The CDR3 bases are TGTGCCAGCTGGGGACAGGGTGACACTAACTATGGCTACACCTTC. Translated: CASWGQGDTNYGYTF. The chain has TRBV11-2 and TRBJ1-2, with 9 bases aligning to TRBD1. Looked up from germline, CDR1 is SGHAT and CDR2 is FQNNGV. CDR3 length: 15 amino acids. V dropped 8 bases and J dropped 0; count of bases not matched to a gene: 7.

The chain links TRBV4-3 to TRBJ2-7, with TRBD1 matching 8 bases. The germline CDR1 and CDR2 sequences are LGHNA and YSLEER. The CDR3 runs to 15 residues. V was clipped by 1 base and J by 6 bases; unmatched bases: 8. CDR3 nucleotides: TGCGCCAGCAGCCAAGGGACAGGGAGGAAAAGCGAGCAGTACTTC. It is translated as CASSQGTGRKSEQYF.

The V call is TRBV5-6, the J call TRBJ2-7, with D perhaps given as TRBD1 or TRBD2 (5 bases each). The length of the CDR3 is 13 residues. CDR1 is SGHDT and CDR2 is YYEEEE in the germline V gene. V lost 2 bases to trimming and J lost 5 bases, with 11 bases between them. The CDR3, as DNA: TGTGCCAGCAGCTTTTACGGGGCGGACGAGCAGTACTTC. Amino acids: CASSFYGADEQYF.

This clone is a singleton in its sample. At one of its ends the junction is not consistent with the germline gene, which may arise from a read error. The chain couples TRBV7-2 to TRBJ1-2; TRBD1 is a possible D gene (5 bases). The CDR3 has 15 residues. The V gene's germline CDR1 is SGHTA and CDR2 FQGNSA. Written as DNA, the CDR3 is TGTGCCAGCACCTTAAACTCCGGGGGTAGTTATGGCTACACCTTC. Its translation is CASTLNSGGSYGYTF.

This clone has a handful of counts. CDR3 DNA sequence: TGTGCCAGTAGTCCCCACCGGAACACCGGGGAGCTGTTTTTT. The encoded protein is CASSPHRNTGELFF. The chain joins TRBV19 to TRBJ2-2; no definite D call. Trimming took 5 bases from V and 1 from J, leaving 8 bases between them. The CDR3 totals 14 residues. Germline CDR1 and CDR2: LNHDA and SQIVND (reference sequence).

The V call is TRBV27, the J call TRBJ1-6; D is perhaps TRBD1 (6 bases). Per germline, CDR1 MNHEY and CDR2 SMNVEV (reference sequence). V shed 5 bases and J shed 0 bases, with 17 bases lying between them. This CDR3 is built from 18 residues. The CDR3 here is CASSPTRGPSSYNSPLHF. CDR3 DNA: TGTGCCAGCAGTCCTACCCGGGGGCCGAGCTCCTATAATTCACCCCTCCACTTT.

V is TRBV4-2 and J is TRBJ2-2, with 12 bases fitting TRBD2. The CDR3 contains 18 residues. Germline lookup yields CDR1 LGHNA and CDR2 YNFKEQ. Losses at the gene ends were 2 bases for V and 4 bases for J; bases not matched to a gene: 8. The CDR3 DNA reads TGTGCCAGCAGCCAAAGCCTAGCGGGAGGGCCGGGCACCGGGGAGCTGTTTTTT. This translates into CASSQSLAGGPGTGELFF.

V usage is TRBV27 and J usage is TRBJ1-1, with a weak D call TRBD1 (5 bases). V gave up 11 bases and J gave up 6 bases, with 10 bases separating them. Germline lookup yields CDR1 MNHEY and CDR2 SMNVEV (reference sequence). This CDR3 spans 10 amino acids. CDR3 residues: CAAGGAEAFF. The CDR3 coding sequence is TGTGCCGCCGGGGGGGCTGAAGCTTTCTTT.

The chain is built from TRBV19 and TRBJ1-4; 7 bases fit TRBD1. V trimming: 5 bases; J trimming: 6 bases; junction bases outside the gene matches: 9. The germline gives CDR1 LNHDA, CDR2 SQIVND (reference sequence). This CDR3 has 15 amino acids. For the CDR3, the DNA is TGTGCCAGTAGTGCCGACAGGGCTGGGGATGAAAAACTGTTTTTT. It codes for CASSADRAGDEKLFF.